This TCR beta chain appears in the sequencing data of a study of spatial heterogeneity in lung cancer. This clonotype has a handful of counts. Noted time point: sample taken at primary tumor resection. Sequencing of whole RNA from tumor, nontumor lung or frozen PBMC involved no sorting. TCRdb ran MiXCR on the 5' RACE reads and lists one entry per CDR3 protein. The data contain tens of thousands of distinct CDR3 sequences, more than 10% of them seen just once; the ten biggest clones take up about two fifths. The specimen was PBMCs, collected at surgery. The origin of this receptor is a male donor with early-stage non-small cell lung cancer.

CDR3 nucleotide sequence: TGCGCCAGCAGCCAAGATGCCAAGGGGTGGACTGGAAACACCATATATTTT. It encodes CASSQDAKGWTGNTIYF. This chain joins TRBV4-3 and TRBJ1-3; D is perhaps TRBD1 (5 bases). Germline V gene lookup returns CDR1 LGHNA and CDR2 YSLEER. The V end lost 0 bases, the J end lost 2 bases, and 14 bases lay between the germline ends. The CDR3 extends over 17 amino acids.